The rows below give T cell receptor beta chains drawn from one sample of a study of Tregs in tolerant kidney transplant recipients. The method was immunoSEQ multiplex PCR; TCRdb's version includes in-frame clones alone and lacks a portion of them. The sample contains 85,000 to 100,000 clones, 80% to 95% of which appear only once. The material sequenced was CD4+ T cells from blood, taken before the transplant. Receptors were obtained from a human donor who received a combined kidney and bone marrow transplant. CDR3s include the opening cysteine and the closing phenylalanine or tryptophan. A D gene is named only where the DNA matches it firmly. Expanded clones are given a class, and other clones once, few, many or no size at all.

j_gene	v_gene	d_gene	abundance	CDR3aa	CDR3nt
TRBJ2-1	TRBV7-8	TRBD2	-	CASSLATSGGPLKFF	TGTGCCAGCAGCTTAGCGACTAGCGGGGGGCCTCTGAAGTTCTTC
TRBJ1-6	TRBV7-8	TRBD1	-	CASSFNTQGRNSPLHF	TGTGCCAGCAGCTTTAACACACAGGGGAGGAATTCCCCCCTCCACTTT
TRBJ2-1	TRBV6-5	TRBD2	-	CASSYGKVAGAGEQFF	TGTGCCAGCAGTTACGGGAAGGTAGCGGGAGCGGGTGAGCAGTTCTTC
TRBJ2-1	TRBV5-4	-	-	CASSSNNRGGSYNEQFF	TGTGCCAGCAGCTCCAACAACAGGGGGGGATCGTACAATGAGCAGTTCTTC
TRBJ2-2	TRBV5-6	-	-	CASRRLVNTGELFF	TGTGCCAGCAGACGACTAGTTAACACCGGGGAGCTGTTTTTT
TRBJ1-1	TRBV5-1	TRBD1	-	CASSLGQLGDTEAFF	TGCGCCAGCAGTTTGGGACAGCTAGGAGACACTGAAGCTTTCTTT
TRBJ2-1	TRBV4-3	TRBD2	-	CASSPYQTSGGYNEQFF	TGCGCCAGCAGCCCTTATCAAACTAGCGGCGGGTACAATGAGCAGTTCTTC
TRBJ2-5	TRBV2	-	-	CASSSDSQETQYF	TGTGCCAGCAGTTCGGACAGTCAAGAGACCCAGTACTTC
TRBJ1-1	TRBV28	-	-	CASSRTGRRNTEAFF	TGTGCCAGCAGTCGAACAGGGCGTAGGAACACTGAAGCTTTCTTT
TRBJ1-3	TRBV6-5	-	-	CASDARGVPGNTIYF	TGTGCCAGCGACGCCCGGGGGGTACCTGGAAACACCATATATTTT
TRBJ1-2	TRBV2	TRBD1	-	CASSGPGQGRRYGYTF	TGTGCCAGCAGTGGGCCGGGACAGGGAAGGCGGTATGGCTACACCTTC
TRBJ2-5	TRBV18	TRBD2	-	CASSEIAGETQYF	TGTGCCAGCTCTGAGATAGCGGGGGAGACCCAGTACTTC
TRBJ1-2	TRBV5-1	-	once	CASSLANRGNYGYTF	TGCGCCAGCAGCTTGGCCAATCGAGGGAACTATGGCTACACCTTC
TRBJ2-1	TRBV11-2	TRBD2	-	CASSLTSGGARNEQFF	TGTGCCAGCAGCCTCACGAGCGGGGGGGCTAGAAATGAGCAGTTCTTC
TRBJ2-7	TRBV19	-	once	CASSDPGFPYEQYF	TGTGCCAGTAGTGACCCGGGATTTCCCTACGAGCAGTACTTC
TRBJ2-3	TRBV5-4	TRBD2	-	CASTRWGGRWDTQYF	TGTGCCAGCACCCGGTGGGGCGGGAGATGGGATACGCAGTATTTT
TRBJ1-2	TRBV15	TRBD1	-	CATSRDLQGARDNYGYTF	TGTGCCACCAGCAGAGATCTACAGGGGGCGCGGGATAACTATGGCTACACCTTC
TRBJ2-1	TRBV7-9	-	-	CASSLGSAYNEQFF	TGTGCCAGCAGCTTAGGGTCAGCCTACAATGAGCAGTTCTTC